A selection of T cell receptor beta chains follows, all from one sample in a study of vaccination and CD4 T cells after COVID-19. TCRdb re-analysed the PCR reads in MiXCR, keeping a single row per CDR3 protein. The sample holds around 9,700 distinct CDR3 sequences; around 30% are singletons and the top ten take 8% to 8.5%. No antigen is known for these receptors. The material sequenced was CD4+ T cells from blood, cultured in vitro. The source is a human donor in good health. Both conserved end residues are part of each CDR3. The D gene is left open where the match is weak. Clone size is not always given. Where it is, it says once, few, many or a class for expanded clones.

TRBV20-1	-	TRBJ2-1	TRBD2	TGCAGTGCTAGAGGACTAGCGCAAAACCGAGAGCAGTTCTTC	CSARGLAQNREQFF
TRBV7-2	few	TRBJ2-7	-	TGTGCCAGCAGCTTAGGGGGCACTCCGCTACCAGTCGAGCAGTACTTC	CASSLGGTPLPVEQYF
TRBV7-2	-	TRBJ2-5	-	TGTGCCAGCAGACGTACCGGGGCGAAAGAGACCCAGTACTTC	CASRRTGAKETQYF
TRBV7-3	once	TRBJ2-1	TRBD2	TGTGCCAGCAGCTCCACTAGCGGAAGCTCCTACAATGAGCAGTTCTTC	CASSSTSGSSYNEQFF
TRBV5-4	-	TRBJ2-6	TRBD1	TGTGCCAGCAGATCTCCGGGACAGAGCACCGGGGCCAACGTCCTGACTTTC	CASRSPGQSTGANVLTF
TRBV5-1	-	TRBJ2-1	TRBD1	TGCGCCAGCAGACCGGGCTGGGACAGCATGTACTATGAGCAGTTCTTC	CASRPGWDSMYYEQFF
TRBV7-2	few	TRBJ1-6	-	TGTGCCAGCAGCCCCGGGACCGGTGTGGGGCCCCTCCACTTT	CASSPGTGVGPLHF
TRBV7-8	-	TRBJ2-3	-	TGTGCCAGCAGCCTGACTATGGGTAGCACAGATACGCAGTATTTT	CASSLTMGSTDTQYF
TRBV7-8	few	TRBJ1-5	-	TGTGCCAGCAGTCGTACCCCTGGGCAGCCCCAGCATTTT	CASSRTPGQPQHF
TRBV10-3	-	TRBJ1-1	-	TGTGCCATCAGTGAGGTGAGGGACACTGAAGCTTTCTTT	CAISEVRDTEAFF
TRBV7-8	-	TRBJ1-5	TRBD1	TGTGCCAGCAGCTTAGGGCAGGGGGCTACTCAGCCCCAGCATTTT	CASSLGQGATQPQHF
TRBV28	few	TRBJ1-2	-	TGTGCCAGCAGTATAGGGCCTCTTTACGGCTACACCTTC	CASSIGPLYGYTF
TRBV10-3	medium-sized	TRBJ1-2	TRBD1	TGTGCCATCAGTGCCAGACAGGGATGGAATGGCTACACCTTC	CAISARQGWNGYTF
TRBV20-1	-	TRBJ1-1	TRBD1	TGCAGTGCTAGGGGACAGAATATGGGAGCTTTCTTT	CSARGQNMGAFF
TRBV6-1	-	TRBJ2-7	TRBD2	TGTGCCAGCAGTCCCCGGGGGGAGTCCTACGAGCAGTACTTC	CASSPRGESYEQYF
TRBV7-2	-	TRBJ1-1	-	TGTGCCAGCAGCCCCCGGGTCCCGGGCACTGAAGCTTTCTTT	CASSPRVPGTEAFF
TRBV20-1	few	TRBJ1-1	TRBD1	TGCAGTGCAGATGAAGACAGGGGCTTTCTCTGGGGCACTGAAGCTTTCTTT	CSADEDRGFLWGTEAFF
TRBV6-1	-	TRBJ1-6	-	TGTGCCAGCAGCCCGGGAGGGGACTCACCCCTCCACTTT	CASSPGGDSPLHF
TRBV20-1	-	TRBJ1-5	-	TGCAGTGCTAGAGACAGGGCGTATCAGCCCCAGCATTTT	CSARDRAYQPQHF
TRBV20-1	-	TRBJ1-1	-	TGCAGTGCTAGCCCAAATGGGAGGGAAGCTTTCTTT	CSASPNGREAFF
TRBV7-8	-	TRBJ1-2	TRBD1	TGTGCCAGCAGCTCCAGACAGGGGGCGGGATATGGCTACACCTTC	CASSSRQGAGYGYTF
TRBV6-5	few	TRBJ2-5	-	TGTGCCAGCAGTTACGATCTGGCAGGGGCGTTGGAGACCCAGTACTTC	CASSYDLAGALETQYF
TRBV4-3	-	TRBJ1-6	TRBD1	TGCGCCAGCAGCCGGGACAGTCTTTGGGATAATTCACCCCTCCACTTT	CASSRDSLWDNSPLHF
TRBV20-1	-	TRBJ2-1	TRBD2	TGCAGTGCTAGTACCACTAGCGGGAGGGGGGTTGAGCAGTTCTTC	CSASTTSGRGVEQFF
TRBV15	few	TRBJ2-1	TRBD2	TGTGCCACCAGCAGGTTACTAGCGCATGAGCAGTTCTTC	CATSRLLAHEQFF
TRBV7-2	-	TRBJ1-2	-	TGTGCCAGCAGCTTTAGGACAGATGACGGCTACACCTTC	CASSFRTDDGYTF
TRBV19	-	TRBJ1-1	TRBD1	TGTGCCAGTAGCACAGGGGTTAAGGGTGAAGCTTTCTTT	CASSTGVKGEAFF
TRBV19	few	TRBJ1-2	TRBD1	TGTGCCAGTAGTATCGCCGGACAGGGCTCCTATGGCTACACCTTC	CASSIAGQGSYGYTF
TRBV5-8	few	TRBJ1-1	TRBD1	TGTGCCAGCAGCTTTGGCAGGGGGATGAACACTGAAGCTTTCTTT	CASSFGRGMNTEAFF
TRBV19	few	TRBJ1-2	-	TGTGCCAGTAGTCCGTCTCCGGGACTGACTAAAGGCTACACCTTC	CASSPSPGLTKGYTF
TRBV20-1	few	TRBJ1-2	-	TGCAGTGCTACCTTAGGGGACGTGGGAGGCTACACCTTC	CSATLGDVGGYTF
TRBV6-1	few	TRBJ1-6	-	TGTGCCAGCAGTGAAGCGGCCGGGGCACCCCTCCACTTT	CASSEAAGAPLHF
TRBV20-1	-	TRBJ2-1	TRBD2	TGCAGTGCTTTGACTAGCGGGAGGGCGGATGAGCAGTTCTTC	CSALTSGRADEQFF
TRBV2	-	TRBJ1-6	TRBD1	TGTGCCAGCAGTCCGGGACAGGGGGGTTCACCCCTCCACTTT	CASSPGQGGSPLHF
TRBV7-2	-	TRBJ2-5	TRBD2	TGTGCCAGCAGCCCGACGGGGGGGGAGACCCAGTACTTC	CASSPTGGETQYF
TRBV15	few	TRBJ2-5	-	TGTGCCACCAGCACCCAGATCGAGACCCAGTACTTC	CATSTQIETQYF
TRBV20-1	-	TRBJ2-3	-	TGCAGTGCTAGAGACCTCCAGGGGATAGCCACAGATACGCAGTATTTT	CSARDLQGIATDTQYF
TRBV24-1	few	TRBJ2-1	TRBD2	TGTGCCACCGGGGGACTAGCGGGGCCATACAATGAGCAGTTCTTC	CATGGLAGPYNEQFF
TRBV20-1	medium-sized	TRBJ2-2	TRBD2	TGCAGTGCTTGGGACTATACCACCGGGGAGCTGTTTTTT	CSAWDYTTGELFF
TRBV27	-	TRBJ2-3	-	TGTGCCAGCAGGCGGGATCCCCGAACAGATACGCAGTATTTT	CASRRDPRTDTQYF
TRBV6-2/TRBV6-3	-	TRBJ2-3	-	TGTGCCAGCAGCTCTTCGTGGGGGCGGGGCACAGATACGCAGTATTTT	CASSSSWGRGTDTQYF
TRBV20-1	-	TRBJ2-1	TRBD2	TGCAGTGTACCTCTCCCGGGACTAGCGGTCCCCAATGAGCAGTTCTTC	CSVPLPGLAVPNEQFF
TRBV27	few	TRBJ2-1	TRBD2	TGTGCCAGCAGTTTAAGGCGGGAGGGTTACAATGAGCAGTTCTTC	CASSLRREGYNEQFF
TRBV6-1	medium-sized	TRBJ1-5	TRBD1	TGTGCCAGCAGTATCGCAGGGGGTCAGCCCCAGCATTTT	CASSIAGGQPQHF
TRBV11-3	-	TRBJ2-1	-	TGTGCCAGCAGCCAGGATAGTACACGAAATGAGCAGTTCTTC	CASSQDSTRNEQFF